This is a list of T cell receptor beta chains from one sample in a study of blood T cell repertoires in COVID-19. The assay was immunoSEQ multiplex PCR, and TCRdb's table has in-frame clones only and misses some. Of around 200,000 clones in the sample, around four fifths were seen once. The sequenced material came from peripheral blood. The receptors here all came from a man aged 40-55 years with active or convalescent COVID-19. The CDR3 runs from the conserved cysteine through the conserved F or W. D genes are given only for firm matches. Size is stated for part of the rows, as once, few or many counts, or as a class when the clone is expanded.

j_call v_call d_call clone_size cdr3_aa cdr3_nt
TRBJ2-1 TRBV27 TRBD2 - CASSLRLAGGGEQFF TGTGCCAGCAGCCTCCGGCTAGCGGGAGGGGGTGAGCAGTTCTTC
TRBJ1-1 TRBV5-4 - once CASSLSPSGDTEAFF TGTGCCAGCAGCTTGTCGCCCTCTGGAGACACTGAAGCTTTCTTT
TRBJ1-2 TRBV6-5 TRBD1 - CASSSTGQFYGYTF TGTGCCAGCAGTTCTACGGGACAGTTCTATGGCTACACCTTC
TRBJ1-3 TRBV3-1/TRBV3-2 - - CASSQDPQFSGNTIYF TGTGCCAGCAGCCAAGACCCACAATTCTCTGGAAACACCATATATTTT
TRBJ1-1 TRBV19 - - CASSIDNRNTEAFF TGTGCCAGTAGTATAGACAACAGGAACACTGAAGCTTTCTTT
TRBJ2-7 TRBV6-5 TRBD2 - CASRRGLAGVYEQYF TGTGCCAGCAGACGCGGACTAGCGGGGGTCTACGAGCAGTACTTC
TRBJ1-3 TRBV7-3 - - CASSLNGQIAGNTIYF TGTGCCAGCAGCTTAAATGGCCAGATTGCAGGAAACACCATATATTTT
TRBJ1-1 TRBV7-2 - few CASSLGVRSQGAFF TGTGCCAGCAGCTTAGGGGTTAGGAGCCAGGGAGCTTTCTTT
TRBJ2-7 TRBV24-1 - - CATSRGSGYEQYF TGTGCCACCTCCCGCGGTTCCGGGTACGAGCAGTACTTC
TRBJ1-2 TRBV7-2 - - CASSLASLAYGYTF TGTGCCAGCAGCTTAGCGTCCTTGGCTTATGGCTACACCTTC
TRBJ1-6 TRBV2 - - CASSAGRSSPLHF TGTGCCAGCAGTGCGGGTCGGTCGTCACCCCTCCACTTT
TRBJ1-2 TRBV10-3 - - CAISESGGIDGYTF TGTGCCATCAGTGAGTCGGGCGGGATAGATGGCTACACCTTC
TRBJ2-5 TRBV11-3 - - CASSLFGGPETQYF TGTGCCAGCAGCTTATTCGGGGGGCCAGAGACCCAGTACTTC
TRBJ2-1 TRBV6-5 TRBD1 - CASRTETGGYNEQFF TGTGCCAGCAGGACTGAGACAGGGGGCTACAATGAGCAGTTCTTC
TRBJ1-2 TRBV7-2 - - CASSPQEDYGYTF TGTGCCAGCAGCCCTCAGGAGGACTATGGCTACACCTTC
TRBJ2-5 TRBV11-1 - - CASSLGDTQETQYF TGTGCCAGCAGCTTAGGGGACACACAAGAGACCCAGTACTTC
TRBJ1-1 TRBV4-1 - - CASSLTANTEAFF TGCGCCAGCAGCCTGACAGCGAACACTGAAGCTTTCTTT
TRBJ2-5 TRBV11-3 - - CASSLGGAAKETQYF TGTGCCAGCAGCTTAGGGGGAGCGGCCAAAGAGACCCAGTACTTC
TRBJ2-2 TRBV24-1 - few CATNGQNTGELFF TGTGCCACCAACGGACAGAACACCGGGGAGCTGTTTTTT
TRBJ2-2 TRBV11-3 TRBD1 - CASSSTGGDTGELFF TGTGCCAGCAGCTCTACAGGGGGCGACACCGGGGAGCTGTTTTTT
TRBJ2-7 TRBV27 TRBD1 - CASSLHSGQGDYEQYF TGTGCCAGCAGTTTGCACTCGGGACAGGGGGATTACGAGCAGTACTTC
TRBJ1-4 TRBV5-6 - - CASSLAWGNEKLFF TGTGCCAGCAGCTTGGCATGGGGCAATGAAAAACTGTTTTTT
TRBJ1-6 TRBV7-9 - - CASSLSGMDPLHF TGTGCCAGCAGCTTATCCGGGATGGATCCCCTCCACTTT
TRBJ2-4 TRBV5-1 - - CASSLMGLAKNIQYF TGCGCCAGCAGCTTGATGGGCTTAGCCAAAAACATTCAGTACTTC